The 22 T cell receptor beta chains presented below share a single source sample, sequenced in a study of T cell responses to AZD1222 COVID-19 vaccine. Clones were sequenced by immunoSEQ multiplex PCR, and TCRdb holds only the in-frame ones, with some missing. In the table there are more than 100,000 clones, 85% to 95% of which are singletons. The specimen comprised peripheral blood, sampled 28 days after the second AZD1222 dose. The receptors stem from an adult who received the AZD1222 COVID-19 vaccine.

Only one count was recorded for this clone. The chain couples TRBV9 to TRBJ1-4; D possibly corresponds to TRBD1 (5 bases). The V end was cut by 0 bases, the J end by 7 bases, with 16 bases between. Germline CDR1 reads SGDLS; CDR2 reads YYNGEE. The CDR3 totals 16 residues. The CDR3 here is CASSVGHGAVGEKLFF. CDR3 nucleotides: TGTGCCAGCAGCGTAGGGCACGGGGCGGTGGGTGAAAAACTGTTTTTT.

This clone was counted a single time. The chain links TRBV10-3 to TRBJ1-2, with TRBD1 matching 7 bases. Trimming at V came to 7 bases and at J to 2 bases, leaving 7 bases not matched to a gene. Germline V lookup: CDR1 ENHRY, CDR2 SYGVKD. This CDR3 region has 14 residues. Here the CDR3 DNA reads TGTGCCATCACCCCCGACAGGGTAAACTATGGCTACACCTTC. Translating it yields CAITPDRVNYGYTF.

The V call is TRBV15, the J call TRBJ1-2; 10 nucleotides match TRBD1. Germline V gene lookup returns CDR1 LNHNV and CDR2 YYDKDF (reference sequence). The junction had 8 bases not matched to a gene; V was cut back by 2 bases and J by 8 bases. The CDR3 extends over 15 amino acids. CDR3 amino acids: CATSRLAGTGVGYTF. CDR3 bases: TGTGCCACCAGCAGACTTGCTGGGACAGGGGTGGGCTACACCTTC. The full variable domain, in which reference TRBV15 and TRBJ1-2 provide the parts outside the CDR3, is DAMVIQNPRYQVTQFGKPVTLSCSQTLNHNVMYWYQQKSSQAPKLLFHYYDKDFNNEADTPDNFQSRRPNTSFCFLDIRSPGLGDTAMYLCATSRLAGTGVGYTFGSGTRLTVV.

The chain combines TRBV7-2 with TRBJ2-1, with D possibly TRBD1 on 6 matching bases. CDR3 length equals 15 residues. The V and J ends lost 2 bases and 4 bases respectively, with 12 bases between them. From germline, CDR1 is SGHTA and CDR2 FQGNSA. CDR3 in amino acids: CASSLTGPHYNEQFF. DNA of the CDR3: TGTGCCAGCAGCTTAACAGGGCCACATTACAATGAGCAGTTCTTC. The variable domain in full, with the rest retrieved from reference TRBV7-2 and TRBJ2-1, is GAGVSQSPSNKVTEKGKDVELRCDPISGHTALYWYRQSLGQGLEFLIYFQGNSAPDKSGLPSDRFSAERTGGSVSTLTIQRTQQEDSAVYLCASSLTGPHYNEQFFGPGTRLTVL.

The V call is TRBV3-1 (or the pseudogene TRBV3-2), the J call TRBJ1-6, with D possibly being TRBD1 (6 bases). The CDR3 is 14 residues long. CDR1 and CDR2 (germline): LGHDT, YNNKEL (reference sequence). V lost 4 bases and J lost 6, with 10 bases in between. Here the CDR3 reads CASSLTGGNSPLHF. The CDR3 nucleotides read TGTGCCAGCAGCCTGACAGGCGGTAATTCACCCCTCCACTTT.

The chain links TRBV10-3 to TRBJ1-6, with D uncertain. Trimming pared 0 bases from V and 5 bases from J, leaving 8 bases between. The CDR3 totals 15 residues. From germline, CDR1 is ENHRY and CDR2 SYGVKD. The CDR3 loop reads CAISESASDNSPLHF. CDR3 bases: TGTGCCATCAGTGAGTCGGCGTCGGATAATTCACCCCTCCACTTT.

This chain uses TRBV10-1 with TRBJ1-1; perhaps TRBD1 as D (5 bases). The V and J ends lost 0 bases and 4 bases respectively, with 18 bases between them. The CDR3 contains 17 residues. From germline, CDR1 is WNHNN and CDR2 SYGVQD (reference sequence). CDR3 in amino acids: CASSESVDTPFVTEAFF. DNA for the CDR3: TGCGCCAGCAGTGAGTCGGTGGACACCCCTTTTGTCACTGAAGCTTTCTTT.

The V and J genes are TRBV5-1 and TRBJ1-6, with a possible D match to TRBD1 (6 bases). Germline V gene sequence: CDR1 SGHRS, CDR2 YFSETQ. This CDR3 comprises 15 residues. V was cut by 0 bases and J by 6 bases, with 10 bases left in between. CDR3 region: CASSLGRGANSPLHF. The CDR3 DNA reads as TGCGCCAGCAGCTTGGGCCGGGGGGCTAATTCACCCCTCCACTTT.

J is TRBJ2-1 and V is TRBV5-5, with D hard to call. This CDR3 region has 15 residues. V was shortened by 4 bases and J by 0 bases, with 11 bases between the two germline ends. Germline loops: CDR1 SGHKS, CDR2 YYEKEE (reference sequence). This CDR3 is CASSLGLTSYNEQFF. The CDR3 bases are TGTGCCAGCAGCCTAGGGCTCACCTCCTACAATGAGCAGTTCTTC.

Here the CDR3 reads CASSYPLLVTEQFF. The CDR3 coding sequence is TGTGCCAGCAGCTACCCCCTCCTAGTTACTGAGCAGTTCTTC. The chain couples TRBV7-9 to TRBJ2-1; D ambiguous. V was pared by 4 bases and J by 9 bases, with 16 bases between. The germline gives CDR1 SEHNR, CDR2 FQNEAQ (reference sequence). The CDR3 totals 14 residues. Drawing the rest from reference TRBV7-9 and TRBJ2-1, the complete variable domain is DTGVSQNPRHKITKRGQNVTFRCDPISEHNRLYWYRQTLGQGPEFLTYFQNEAQLEKSRLLSDRFSAERPKGSFSTLEIQRTEQGDSAMYLCASSYPLLVTEQFFGPGTRLTVL.

The V gene is TRBV7-2, the J gene TRBJ2-5; 9 nucleotides agree with TRBD2. The CDR3 extends over 15 amino acids. From germline, CDR1 is SGHTA and CDR2 FQGNSA. J gave up 5 bases and V 3 bases, and 7 bases lay outside the gene matches. This chain's CDR3 is CASSFGGGAGETQYF. Written as DNA, the CDR3 is TGTGCCAGCAGCTTCGGCGGGGGGGCCGGGGAGACCCAGTACTTC.

The rearrangement joins TRBV28 to TRBJ1-5; 7 bases are a match to TRBD1. CDR1 is MDHEN, CDR2 SYDVKM, per germline. The length of the CDR3 is 11 residues. V was clipped by 10 bases and J by 9 bases; unmatched bases: 6. In DNA form, the CDR3 reads TGTGCCACCAGGGGGGAACCGCCCCAGCATTTT. Protein sequence: CATRGEPPQHF.

V gene TRBV9 combines with J gene TRBJ2-1, with unresolved D. This CDR3 is 14 amino acids long. Deletions cut 5 bases from V and 0 bases from J, with 9 bases between. Germline V gene lookup returns CDR1 SGDLS and CDR2 YYNGEE. This CDR3 reads CASSIASSYNEQFF. CDR3 DNA: TGTGCCAGCAGTATTGCCAGCTCCTACAATGAGCAGTTCTTC.

The V and J genes are TRBV12-5 and TRBJ1-1; maybe TRBD1 (6 bases). V lost 6 bases, J lost 5 bases, and 16 bases lay in between. The CDR3 contains 14 residues. Germline values: CDR1 LGHNT, CDR2 FRNRAP. The CDR3 sequence: CASGRGTPATEAFF. CDR3 sequence (DNA): TGTGCTAGTGGCCGCGGGACACCCGCAACTGAAGCTTTCTTT.

This chain joins TRBV13 and TRBJ1-3; the D is unclear. CDR3 length equals 14 residues. The germline V gene has CDR1 PRHDT and CDR2 FYEKMQ (reference sequence). Trimming cost V 5 bases and J 3 bases, with 11 bases left between them. DNA of the CDR3: TGTGCCAGCAGCATAAGGTCCGATGGAAACACCATATATTTT. It codes for CASSIRSDGNTIYF.

CDR3 loop: CASSSLNYGYTF. The CDR3 nucleotides read TGTGCCAGCAGTTCTCTCAACTATGGCTACACCTTC. The chain links TRBV7-9 to TRBJ1-2; D uncertain. Trimming left V 6 bases short and J 2 bases short, with 7 bases between. Per germline, CDR1 SEHNR and CDR2 FQNEAQ (reference sequence). The CDR3 runs 12 residues.

This chain uses TRBV10-3 with TRBJ2-1; no firm D call. The CDR3 is made up of 14 amino acids. The germline V gene encodes CDR1 ENHRY and CDR2 SYGVKD. V dropped 6 bases and J dropped 0 bases, with 9 bases sitting between them. CDR3 region: CAISDVGSYNEQFF. CDR3 DNA sequence: TGTGCCATCAGCGACGTCGGCTCCTACAATGAGCAGTTCTTC.

The rearrangement joins TRBV30 to TRBJ2-1, with D tentatively TRBD1 or TRBD2 (5 bases each). Germline CDR1 reads GTSNPN; CDR2 reads SVGIG (reference sequence). CDR3 length equals 15 residues. V lost 2 bases and J 2 bases, leaving 13 bases between the germline ends. The CDR3 region has the DNA TGTGCCTGGAGTTACGGGACGCAAACCTACAATGAGCAGTTCTTC. This codes for CAWSYGTQTYNEQFF.

The chain is built from TRBV2 and TRBJ1-1; 7 bases are a match to TRBD1. Germline values: CDR1 SNHLY, CDR2 FYNNEI. CDR3 size: 11 residues. V trimming: 6 bases; J trimming: 10 bases; junction bases outside the gene matches: 5. The CDR3 DNA sequence: TGTGCCAGCAGAGAGGACAGGTTAGCTTTCTTT. As protein: CASREDRLAFF.

The chain has TRBV2 and TRBJ2-7; possible D gene TRBD2, 5 bases. Trimming stripped 3 bases from V and 3 bases from J, with 9 bases between. The CDR3 contains 13 residues. The V gene's germline CDR1 is SNHLY and CDR2 FYNNEI. In DNA, the CDR3 is TGTGCCAGCAGTGAGGACTTCTACTACGAGCAGTACTTC. Protein sequence: CASSEDFYYEQYF.

This clone was observed once. In DNA form, the CDR3 reads TGTGCCAGCAGCCAGCGTCTAGCGGGGGCCCACAATGAGCAGTTCTTC. It yields the protein CASSQRLAGAHNEQFF. The chain couples TRBV3-1 (or the pseudogene TRBV3-2) to TRBJ2-1; 10 nucleotides line up with TRBD2. Unmatched junction bases numbered 7, after V lost 3 bases and J lost 5 bases. CDR3 size: 16 residues. Germline CDR1 LGHDT, CDR2 YNNKEL (reference sequence).

The CDR3 loop is CASSPIQVTPPNTGELFF. CDR3 bases: TGTGCCAGCTCACCCATACAGGTTACCCCACCGAACACCGGGGAGCTGTTTTTT. J is TRBJ2-2 and V is TRBV18; D might be TRBD1 (5 bases). The germline CDR1 and CDR2 sequences are KGHSH and LQKENI. The CDR3 extends over 18 amino acids. Trimming stripped 3 bases from V and 0 bases from J, with 17 bases between.